A selection of T cell receptor beta chains follows, all from one sample in a study of identical twins. TCRdb analysed the 5' RACE reads with MiXCR anew, one entry per CDR3 protein. The sample holds under 900,000 distinct CDR3 sequences, 12% seen once. The same data also contributed to another study, on yellow fever vaccine responses in identical twins.

The sample consisted of PBMCs. The source of these receptors is a young woman in good health. CDR3s include the opening cysteine and the closing phenylalanine or tryptophan. D genes are given only for firm matches. Clone size is not always given. Where it is, it says once, few, many or a class for expanded clones.

V gene	clone size	J gene	CDR3 length	D gene	CDR3 DNA	CDR3 protein
TRBV6-1	many	TRBJ1-1	13	-	TGTGCCAGCAGCCAGGGAGTCGGCACTGAAGCTTTCTTT	CASSQGVGTEAFF
TRBV7-9	many	TRBJ1-4	14	-	TGTGCCAGCAGCCCCCCTGGGGGGTACGAAAAACTGTTTTTT	CASSPPGGYEKLFF
TRBV11-1	-	TRBJ2-6	19	-	TGTGCCAGCAGCCCCCGATACCTTGACAGGAACTCTGGGGCCAACGTCCTGACTTTC	CASSPRYLDRNSGANVLTF
TRBV20-1	-	TRBJ2-7	16	TRBD1	TGCAGTGCTAGAGATCAAGGTTGGGACAGGGGATACGAGCAGTACTTC	CSARDQGWDRGYEQYF
TRBV9	many	TRBJ2-3	13	-	TGTGCCAGCAGCGTAGAACTACCCGATACGCAGTATTTT	CASSVELPDTQYF
TRBV11-3	-	TRBJ2-7	16	TRBD2	TGTGCCAGCAGCTTAGAAAAGGGCGGGGGGGACTACGAGCAGTACTTC	CASSLEKGGGDYEQYF
TRBV9	few	TRBJ2-7	15	-	TGTGCCAGCAGCGTAGCGGCAGGGCCCTCCTACGAGCAGTACTTC	CASSVAAGPSYEQYF
TRBV29-1	few	TRBJ2-6	13	-	TGCAGCGTTGAAACCTCTGGGGCCAACGTCCTGACTTTC	CSVETSGANVLTF
TRBV28	many	TRBJ2-4	14	-	TGTGCCAGCGGTATTGGGGCAGGGAGGAACATTCAGTACTTC	CASGIGAGRNIQYF
TRBV15	-	TRBJ2-2	16	-	TGTGCCACCAGCAGAGAAACGGGGAAGGGCACCGGGGAGCTGTTTTTT	CATSRETGKGTGELFF
TRBV20-1	few	TRBJ1-2	15	-	TGCAGTGCTAGAGACCTGAGCCTGGGGCTCTATGGCTACACCTTC	CSARDLSLGLYGYTF
TRBV7-4	few	TRBJ2-1	14	-	TGTGCCAGCAGCTTGGGCTTGGGGTGGAATGAGCAGTTCTTC	CASSLGLGWNEQFF
TRBV29-1	few	TRBJ1-4	12	-	TGCAGCGTTAAACAGCCGAATGAAAAACTGTTTTTT	CSVKQPNEKLFF
TRBV29-1	many	TRBJ2-7	12	TRBD1	TGCAGCGGGGGACAGGGTCAGTACGAGCAGTACTTC	CSGGQGQYEQYF
TRBV19	few	TRBJ1-5	13	-	TGTGCCAGTAGGGGGGATGGCAATCAGCCCCAGCATTTT	CASRGDGNQPQHF
TRBV6-1	few	TRBJ2-1	14	TRBD2	TGTGCCAGCATCCCTAGCGGGAGGAACATTGAGCAGTTCTTC	CASIPSGRNIEQFF
TRBV18	-	TRBJ2-3	15	TRBD1	TGTGCCAGCTCATCTCCGGGACAGGGCCCAGATACGCAGTATTTT	CASSSPGQGPDTQYF
TRBV27	-	TRBJ2-3	16	TRBD1	TGTGCCAGCAGTGCGCGAGTGACAGGGGGCACAGATACGCAGTATTTT	CASSARVTGGTDTQYF
TRBV21-1	many	TRBJ2-3	15	-	TGTGCCAGCAGCAAATCGAGCGGGACCACAGATACGCAGTATTTT	CASSKSSGTTDTQYF
TRBV15	few	TRBJ2-7	11	-	TGTGCCACCAGCCGGAGGGGGGAGCAGTACTTC	CATSRRGEQYF
TRBV4-2	-	TRBJ2-1	16	-	TGTGCCAGCAGCCAAGATATTTCTGGGGGAAACAATGAGCAGTTCTTC	CASSQDISGGNNEQFF
TRBV29-1	few	TRBJ2-1	12	-	TGCAGCGTTGAAGGGGAAGGTTTAGAGCAGTTCTTC	CSVEGEGLEQFF
TRBV12-3/TRBV12-4	-	TRBJ2-7	18	TRBD2	TGTGCCAGCAGTTTTGGGACTAGCGGATATGCCCGCTCCTACGAGCAGTACTTC	CASSFGTSGYARSYEQYF
TRBV6-1	-	TRBJ2-3	17	TRBD2	TGTGCCAGCAGCCGACTTACTAGCGGGGGGGCCACAGATACGCAGTATTTT	CASSRLTSGGATDTQYF
TRBV12-3/TRBV12-4	-	TRBJ1-1	14	TRBD1	TGTGCCAGCAGTTTAAAGACAGGGTACACTGAAGCTTTCTTT	CASSLKTGYTEAFF
TRBV2	once	TRBJ1-4	13	-	TGTGCCAGCAGTGAGGGGGGGGTTGAAAAACTGTTTTTT	CASSEGGVEKLFF
TRBV24-1	few	TRBJ1-1	11	-	TGTGCCACCGGAGGGGACACTGAAGCTTTCTTT	CATGGDTEAFF
TRBV12-3/TRBV12-4	many	TRBJ2-7	14	TRBD2	TGCGCCAGCAGCCTAGCGGGAGGGACCTACGAGCAGTACTTC	CASSLAGGTYEQYF
TRBV3-1	few	TRBJ2-2	17	-	TGTGCCAGCAGCCAAGGGGTGGGCAGGACGAACACCGGGGAGCTGTTTTTT	CASSQGVGRTNTGELFF
TRBV29-1	-	TRBJ2-1	12	-	TGCAGCGTTGAGTTGACGGGGAATGAGCAGTTCTTC	CSVELTGNEQFF
TRBV7-3	-	TRBJ2-1	20	-	TGTGCCAGCAGCATGTACAGGGTATCTAGGCGGAACGGCTCCTACAATGAGCAGTTCTTC	CASSMYRVSRRNGSYNEQFF
TRBV6-1	few	TRBJ2-5	14	TRBD2	TGTGCCAGCAGGACTAGCGAGTACCAAGAGACCCAGTACTTC	CASRTSEYQETQYF
TRBV2	few	TRBJ1-1	16	-	TGTGCCAGCAGTATGGGAGGGCCTTTCTTGAACACTGAAGCTTTCTTT	CASSMGGPFLNTEAFF
TRBV18	few	TRBJ2-1	13	-	TGTGCCAGCTCACCACCAACGAGGGTTACGGGGTTCTTC	CASSPPTRVTGFF
TRBV24-1	few	TRBJ2-2	14	-	TGTGCCACCAGTGCCGGGCCAACCACCGGGGAGCTGTTTTTT	CATSAGPTTGELFF
TRBV28	few	TRBJ2-5	15	-	TGTGCCAGCAGATCCCCGAGGTGGCCGACGAGGGCCCAGTACTTC	CASRSPRWPTRAQYF
TRBV3-1	-	TRBJ2-7	15	-	TGTGCCAGCAGCCAAGTCCCCAATCCTCTCTACGAGCAGTACTTC	CASSQVPNPLYEQYF
TRBV7-6	-	TRBJ2-2	19	TRBD2	TGTGCCAGCAGCTACGGCCCTCTAGCGGGGGGGCCGGACACCGGGGAGCTGTTTTTT	CASSYGPLAGGPDTGELFF